This T cell receptor (beta chain) was sequenced during a study of T-cell memory formation after mild COVID-19. About the study: TCR clusters were mostly donor specific. Notes on the study in general: Proof of SARS-CoV-2 specificity was absent for the second-wave clones that crested on day 37. Clones that shrank (day 15 to 85) were balanced CD4/CD8, whereas later expanders leaned CD4+. Cross-reactive memory appears to have joined, as suggested by some responding clones showing up in pre-infection memory.

MiXCR, run by TCRdb on the 5' RACE reads, gives a single entry per CDR3 protein. The repertoire has 450,000 or so distinct CDR3 sequences, approximately 23% of them found once; the top ten carry around 13%. V lost 4 bases to trimming and J lost 0 bases, with 13 bases between them. This CDR3 has 15 residues. Germline V gene data show CDR1 as SGDLS and CDR2 as YYNGEE. Comment on this clonotype: As yet, its antigen is unknown.

Sequencing input: PBMCs or a T cell subset sorted from them (not recorded which). The chain couples TRBV9 to TRBJ2-5; D gene ambiguous. The TCR comes from an adult woman who had mild COVID-19 (a few samples of this study predate the infection). Cell type and time point are not known. In DNA form, the CDR3 reads TGTGCCAGCAGCCTCGATACGTGGAACCAAGAGACCCAGTACTTC. Protein: CASSLDTWNQETQYF.